This T cell receptor (beta chain) was recovered during a study of OX40 agonist ivuxolimab in advanced cancers. Some clones are missing from TCRdb's copy, which holds only in-frame ones; the method was immunoSEQ multiplex PCR. In the table there are about 85,000 clones, approximately 86% of which are singletons. Whole-study findings and limits: The study found among the lowest clonal expansion in partial responders at 0.1-3.0 mg/kg. On average, CD8+ T cells showed a greater number of expanded clones than CD4+.

This clone turned up a few times. Antigen unknown. The sample was CD4+ or CD8+ T cells sorted from blood, taken in a trial of the OX40 agonist ivuxolimab. This TCR was sampled from an adult with an advanced solid tumor such as melanoma, head and neck, liver or kidney cancer.

The CDR3 reads CASSAEGGTEAFF. In DNA, the CDR3 is TGTGCCAGCAGCGCAGAAGGTGGGACTGAAGCTTTCTTT. The chain couples TRBV2 to TRBJ1-1; D gene ambiguous. Between the trimmed V and J ends, which lost 6 bases and 5 bases, there was a span of 13 bases. Germline CDR1 and CDR2: SNHLY and FYNNEI. This CDR3 comprises 13 residues.